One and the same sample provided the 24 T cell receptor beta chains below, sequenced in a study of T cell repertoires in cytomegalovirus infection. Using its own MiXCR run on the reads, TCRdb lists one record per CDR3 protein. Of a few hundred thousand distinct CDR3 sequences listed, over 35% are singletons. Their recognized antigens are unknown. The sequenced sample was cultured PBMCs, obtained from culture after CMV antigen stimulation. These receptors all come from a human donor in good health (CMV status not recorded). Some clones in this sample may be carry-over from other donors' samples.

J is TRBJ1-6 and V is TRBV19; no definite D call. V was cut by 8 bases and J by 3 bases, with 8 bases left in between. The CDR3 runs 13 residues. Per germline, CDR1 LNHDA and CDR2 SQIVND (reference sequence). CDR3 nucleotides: TGTGCCAGTTCACAGATCTATAATTCACCCCTCCACTTT. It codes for CASSQIYNSPLHF.

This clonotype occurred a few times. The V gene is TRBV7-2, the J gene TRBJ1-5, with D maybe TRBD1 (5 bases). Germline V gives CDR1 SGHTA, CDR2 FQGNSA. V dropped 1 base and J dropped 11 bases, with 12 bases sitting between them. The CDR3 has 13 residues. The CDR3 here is CASSLGARVAQHF. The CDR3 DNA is TGTGCCAGCAGCTTAGGGGCCAGGGTGGCCCAGCATTTT.

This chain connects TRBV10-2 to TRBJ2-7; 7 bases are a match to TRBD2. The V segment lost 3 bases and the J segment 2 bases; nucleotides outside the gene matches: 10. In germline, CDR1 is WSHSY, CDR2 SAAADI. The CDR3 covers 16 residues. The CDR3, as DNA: TGCGCCAGCAGTGACCACGGACTGGGGGGGACCTACGAGCAGTACTTC. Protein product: CASSDHGLGGTYEQYF.

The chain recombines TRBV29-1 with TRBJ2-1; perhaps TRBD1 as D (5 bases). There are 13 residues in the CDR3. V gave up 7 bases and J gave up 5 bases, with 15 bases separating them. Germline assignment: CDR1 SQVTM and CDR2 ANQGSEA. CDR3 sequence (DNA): TGCAGCGCTGACAGAGCCGACCACAATGAGCAGTTCTTC. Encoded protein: CSADRADHNEQFF.

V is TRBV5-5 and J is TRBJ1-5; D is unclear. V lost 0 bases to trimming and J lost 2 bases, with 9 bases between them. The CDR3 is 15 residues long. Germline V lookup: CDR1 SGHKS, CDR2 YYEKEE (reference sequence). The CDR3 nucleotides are TGTGCCAGCAGCTTGGCGGCATTTGGCAATCAGCCCCAGCATTTT. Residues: CASSLAAFGNQPQHF.

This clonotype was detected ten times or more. The CDR3 here is CASSLVTVNEQYF. CDR3 in DNA: TGTGCCAGCAGCTTAGTAACAGTAAACGAGCAGTACTTC. The chain uses TRBV7-2 and TRBJ2-7, with D uncertain. With 1 base removed from V and 5 bases from J, the gap between germline ends came to 9 bases. The germline CDR1 and CDR2 sequences are SGHTA and FQGNSA. CDR3 length: 13 residues.

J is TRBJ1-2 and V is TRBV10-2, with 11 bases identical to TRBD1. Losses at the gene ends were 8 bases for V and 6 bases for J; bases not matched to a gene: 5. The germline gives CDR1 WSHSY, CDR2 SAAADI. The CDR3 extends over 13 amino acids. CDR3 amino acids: CASGQGASNGYTF. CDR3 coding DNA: TGCGCCAGCGGACAGGGGGCTTCAAATGGCTACACCTTC.

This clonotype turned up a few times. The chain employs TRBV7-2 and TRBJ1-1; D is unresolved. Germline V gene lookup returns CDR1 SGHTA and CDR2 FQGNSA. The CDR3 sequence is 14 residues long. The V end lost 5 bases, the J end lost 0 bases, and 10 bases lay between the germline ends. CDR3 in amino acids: CASSRGWMNTEAFF. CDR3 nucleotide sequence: TGTGCCAGCAGCCGTGGGTGGATGAACACTGAAGCTTTCTTT.

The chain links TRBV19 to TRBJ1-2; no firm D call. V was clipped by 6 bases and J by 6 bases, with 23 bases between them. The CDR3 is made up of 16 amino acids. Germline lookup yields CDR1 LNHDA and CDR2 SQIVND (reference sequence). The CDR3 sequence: CASSWAGGGRIDGYTF. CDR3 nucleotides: TGTGCCAGTAGCTGGGCGGGCGGCGGGCGAATTGATGGCTACACCTTC.

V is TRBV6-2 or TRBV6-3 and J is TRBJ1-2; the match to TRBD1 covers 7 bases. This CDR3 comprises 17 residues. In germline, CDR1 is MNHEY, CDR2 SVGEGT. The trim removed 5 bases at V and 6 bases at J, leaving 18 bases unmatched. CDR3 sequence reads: CASSPHVTLTGEDGYTF. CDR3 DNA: TGTGCCAGCAGTCCGCACGTCACCTTAACAGGGGAGGATGGCTACACCTTC.

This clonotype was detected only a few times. DNA of the CDR3: TGCAGCGTTGAAGTAAGACAGGGCCTTCTTTATGGCTACACCTTC. This encodes CSVEVRQGLLYGYTF. V and J are TRBV29-1 and TRBJ1-2, with TRBD1 identical over 7 bases. This CDR3 is built from 15 residues. Germline V gene sequence: CDR1 SQVTM, CDR2 ANQGSEA. J was trimmed by 5 bases and V by 1 base; bases with no gene match: 10.

The chain's CDR3 is CASSESTGGGQPQHF. In DNA form, the CDR3 reads TGTGCCAGCAGTGAGTCGACAGGGGGCGGTCAGCCCCAGCATTTT. The chain couples TRBV2 to TRBJ1-5, with 10 bases that match TRBD1. Germline V gene sequence: CDR1 SNHLY, CDR2 FYNNEI. V lost 3 bases to trimming and J lost 6 bases; unmatched junction nucleotides: 5. The CDR3 loop spans 15 amino acids.

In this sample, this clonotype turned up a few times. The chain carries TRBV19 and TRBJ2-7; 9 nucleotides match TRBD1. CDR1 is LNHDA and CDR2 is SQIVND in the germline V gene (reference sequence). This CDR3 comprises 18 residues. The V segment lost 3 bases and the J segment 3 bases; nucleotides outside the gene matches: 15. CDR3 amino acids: CASSMGFVWRTGDYEQYF. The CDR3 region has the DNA TGTGCCAGTAGTATGGGTTTTGTGTGGAGGACAGGGGACTACGAGCAGTACTTC.

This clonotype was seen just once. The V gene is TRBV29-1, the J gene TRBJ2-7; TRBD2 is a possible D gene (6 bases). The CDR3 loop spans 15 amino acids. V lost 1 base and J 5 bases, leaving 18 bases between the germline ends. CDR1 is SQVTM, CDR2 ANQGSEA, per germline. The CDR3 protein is CSVEGRSGVMNEQYF. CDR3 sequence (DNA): TGCAGCGTTGAAGGGAGGTCGGGGGTTATGAACGAGCAGTACTTC.

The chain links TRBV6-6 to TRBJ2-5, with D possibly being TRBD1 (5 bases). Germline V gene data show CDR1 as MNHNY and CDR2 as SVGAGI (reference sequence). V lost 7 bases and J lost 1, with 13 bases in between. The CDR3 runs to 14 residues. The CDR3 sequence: CASIESRAQETQYF. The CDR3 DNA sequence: TGTGCCAGCATCGAGTCCAGGGCCCAAGAGACCCAGTACTTC.

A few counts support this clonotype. This CDR3 is CSARGQGRNSNQPQHF. The CDR3 DNA follows: TGCAGTGCTAGGGGACAGGGGAGAAATAGCAATCAGCCCCAGCATTTT. V and J are TRBV20-1 and TRBJ1-5; TRBD1 matches at 10 bases. Trimming cost V 3 bases and J 0 bases; bases outside gene matches: 5. The CDR3 is made up of 16 amino acids. Germline assignment: CDR1 DFQATT and CDR2 SNEGSKA (reference sequence).

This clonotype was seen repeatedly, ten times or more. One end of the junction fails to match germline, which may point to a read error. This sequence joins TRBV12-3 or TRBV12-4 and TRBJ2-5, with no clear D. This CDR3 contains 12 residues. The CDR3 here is CASSLEGETQYF. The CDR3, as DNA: TGTGCCAGCAGCTTAGAAGGAGAGACCCAGTACTTC.

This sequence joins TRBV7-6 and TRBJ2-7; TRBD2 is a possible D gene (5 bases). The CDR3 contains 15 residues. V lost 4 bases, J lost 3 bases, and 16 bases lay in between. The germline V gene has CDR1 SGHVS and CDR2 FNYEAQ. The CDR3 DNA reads TGTGCCAGCAGCTCAGCGGAGGATCTCCTCTACGAGCAGTACTTC. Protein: CASSSAEDLLYEQYF.

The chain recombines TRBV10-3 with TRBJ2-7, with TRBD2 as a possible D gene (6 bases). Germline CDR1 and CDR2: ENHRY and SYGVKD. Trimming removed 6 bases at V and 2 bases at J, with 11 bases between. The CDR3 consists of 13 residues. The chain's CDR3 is CAIRTRDTYEQYF. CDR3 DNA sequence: TGTGCCATCAGGACTAGAGATACCTACGAGCAGTACTTC.

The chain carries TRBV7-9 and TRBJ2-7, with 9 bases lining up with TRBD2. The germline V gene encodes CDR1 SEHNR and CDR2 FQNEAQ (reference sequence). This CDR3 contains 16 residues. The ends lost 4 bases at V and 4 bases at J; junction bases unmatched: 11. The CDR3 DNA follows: TGTGCCAGCAGCTCCGCGGGACTAGCTGACATTTACGAGCAGTACTTC. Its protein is CASSSAGLADIYEQYF.

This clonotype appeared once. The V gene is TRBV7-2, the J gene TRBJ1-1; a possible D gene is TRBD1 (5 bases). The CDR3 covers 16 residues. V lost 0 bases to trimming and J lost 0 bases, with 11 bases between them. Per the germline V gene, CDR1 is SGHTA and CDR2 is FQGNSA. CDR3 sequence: CASSLAVTAMNTEAFF. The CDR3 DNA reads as TGTGCCAGCAGCTTAGCAGTGACAGCCATGAACACTGAAGCTTTCTTT.

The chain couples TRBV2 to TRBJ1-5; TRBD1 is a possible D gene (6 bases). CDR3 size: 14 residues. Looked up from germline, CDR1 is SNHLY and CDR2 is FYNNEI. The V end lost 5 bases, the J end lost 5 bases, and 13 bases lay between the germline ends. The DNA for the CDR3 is TGTGCCAGCAGTCCCCAGGGGACGGATCAGCCCCAGCATTTT. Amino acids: CASSPQGTDQPQHF.

The CDR3 reads CASSQQEVGQEPYEQYF. Written as DNA, the CDR3 is TGCGCCAGCAGCCAACAAGAAGTGGGACAGGAACCCTACGAGCAGTACTTC. This chain uses TRBV4-3 with TRBJ2-7; 8 bases line up with TRBD1. This CDR3 comprises 17 residues. Germline CDR1 reads LGHNA; CDR2 reads YSLEER. V lost 2 bases and J lost 2; bases outside the gene matches: 11.

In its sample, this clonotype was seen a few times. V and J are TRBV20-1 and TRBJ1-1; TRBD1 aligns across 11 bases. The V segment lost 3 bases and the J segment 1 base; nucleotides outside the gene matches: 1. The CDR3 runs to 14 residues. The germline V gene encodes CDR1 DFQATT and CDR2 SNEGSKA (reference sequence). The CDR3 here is CSARDRGRNTEAFF. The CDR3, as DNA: TGCAGTGCTAGGGACAGGGGGCGGAACACTGAAGCTTTCTTT.